This TCR beta chain was sequenced in a study of blood T cell repertoires in COVID-19. About the research overall: Sources were T cells, B-cell-depleted T cells, or PBMCs; the material itself was cDNA or gDNA.

Original analysis: Amplification with reference gene primers provided the estimates of nucleated cell counts. The method was immunoSEQ multiplex PCR; TCRdb's version includes in-frame clones alone and lacks a portion of them. V and J calls and clone size follow that table, whereas D and trimming were derived from the DNA. The profile covers approximately 51,000 clones, with about 90% appearing a single time and just under 6.5% taken by the ten largest. CDR3 length equals 17 residues. V was clipped by 2 bases and J by 1 base; unmatched bases: 6. The germline gives CDR1 ENHRY, CDR2 SYGVKD. The gene calls are TRBV10-3 and TRBJ2-3; the match to TRBD1 covers 10 bases. Sequenced: peripheral blood. The origin of this receptor is a man between 65 and 85 years old with active COVID-19. CDR3 loop: CAISEDRGRSGTDTQYF. The DNA of the CDR3 is TGTGCCATCAGTGAGGACAGGGGGCGATCAGGCACAGATACGCAGTATTTT.